This T cell receptor beta chain appears in the sequencing data of a study of cytotoxic CD8 clonotypes in ibrutinib-treated CLL. Study summary: On average, more than 85,000 productive rearrangements and just over 250,000 productive templates per sample. General study points: At the start, clonality exceeded age-matched healthy donors and followed circulating CD8+ T-cell counts.

Details on this clone: Antigen specificity is unknown.

The table came from immunoSEQ multiplex PCR; TCRdb's copy has only in-frame clones and leaves some out. The data show 300,000 to 350,000 clones, with roughly 80% seen just once and 6.5% to 8% held by the top ten. Around 2 micrograms of genomic DNA came from cryopreserved PBMCs for TCR beta libraries. Germline assignment: CDR1 SGDLS and CDR2 YYNGEE. V was pared by 5 bases and J by 5 bases, with 11 bases of the junction left unmatched. The CDR3 is made up of 15 amino acids. The chain employs TRBV9 and TRBJ2-5, with 8 positions matching TRBD1. The sequenced sample was PBMCs, obtained before ibrutinib treatment. This TCR was recovered from a human donor with chronic lymphocytic leukemia. The CDR3 DNA follows: TGTGCCAGCAGTGGATCAGGGGGCAATACGGAGACCCAGTACTTC. Translated, it gives CASSGSGGNTETQYF.